Sequencing of this T cell receptor (beta chain) was carried out in a study of T cell repertoires and HLA-DP antigens. Turning to this clone: Antigen unknown.

Deep-resolution sequencing targeted approximately 200,000 T cell genomes in pre-culture CD4+ samples. Produced via immunoSEQ multiplex PCR; TCRdb's table is partial and in-frame only. The data hold about 73,000 clones, with roughly 75% observed a single time. Study results and caveats: Responder cells were total CD4+ cells with a HeLa antigen-presenting system.

The CDR3 consists of 15 residues. The J segment lost 0 bases and the V segment lost 4 bases, leaving 5 bases of the junction unmatched. Germline CDR1 reads SGHDN; CDR2 reads FVKESK. V is TRBV14 and J is TRBJ1-1, with 7 bases matching TRBD1. This TCR derives from a man aged 55 to 69 in good health and CMV-seronegative. The specimen was CD4+ T cells from PBMCs. The CDR3 reads CASSRTGTVNTEAFF. Written as DNA, the CDR3 is TGTGCCAGCAGCCGAACCGGGACAGTGAACACTGAAGCTTTCTTT.